This TCR beta chain appears in the sequencing data of a study of blood T cell repertoires in COVID-19. At the level of the study: T cells, B-cell-depleted T cells, or PBMCs supplied cDNA or gDNA.

TCRdb keeps only in-frame clones here, not all; method: immunoSEQ multiplex PCR. The table lists 200,000 to 250,000 clones, around four fifths of them singletons. With 6 bases clipped from V and 3 bases from J, the junction kept 8 bases outside the gene matches. CDR1 and CDR2 (germline): MNHEY, SMNVEV (reference sequence). The CDR3 sequence is 14 residues long. This receptor was identified in a man in his fifties or sixties with active or convalescent COVID-19. Sequenced: peripheral blood. The J gene is TRBJ2-7, the V gene TRBV27; the match to TRBD1 covers 7 bases. CDR3 loop: CASSAAGTDYEQYF. The CDR3 DNA sequence: TGTGCCAGCAGCGCCGCCGGGACAGACTACGAGCAGTACTTC.